The 17 T cell receptor beta chains below come from one sample, sequenced in a study of regulatory T cells in long-lasting Graves disease. Indicated time point: persistent/refractory GD, antithyroid drugs over 5 years with positive TRAb. PBMCs provided the RNA from which the TCR library was made. Arm-PCR of CDR3 regions and iRepertoire HTBI primers were used to build TCR beta libraries. TCRdb ran MiXCR on the multiplex PCR reads and lists one entry per CDR3 protein. Counted here are roughly 400,000 distinct CDR3 sequences, approximately 22% occurring once; the ten biggest clones make up 14%. The source material was peripheral blood mononuclear cells (PBMCs), sampled when the disease was refractory, from a patient treated with antithyroid drugs. The receptors were gathered from a female donor with Graves disease.

This clonotype occurred a few times. This chain connects TRBV28 to TRBJ2-3; D is perhaps TRBD1 (7 bases). Germline V gene sequence: CDR1 MDHEN, CDR2 SYDVKM. The CDR3 loop spans 12 amino acids. V shed 5 bases and J shed 5 bases, with 8 bases lying between them. The CDR3 loop reads CASSQGGDTQYF. In nucleotides, the CDR3 is TGTGCCAGCAGTCAGGGGGGAGATACGCAGTATTTT.

This clonotype appeared many times. V gene TRBV20-1 combines with J gene TRBJ2-5; 7 nucleotides line up with TRBD2. The CDR3 has 12 residues. CDR1 and CDR2 (germline): DFQATT, SNEGSKA (reference sequence). The ends lost 6 bases at V and 3 bases at J; junction bases unmatched: 4. Here the CDR3 reads CSASGGEETQYF. CDR3 DNA: TGCAGTGCGAGTGGGGGGGAAGAGACCCAGTACTTC.

This clonotype was seen a handful of times. V usage is TRBV20-1 and J usage is TRBJ2-3, with TRBD2 matching over 7 bases. V shed 6 bases and J 4 bases; nucleotides not matched to a gene: 13. Germline V gene lookup returns CDR1 DFQATT and CDR2 SNEGSKA (reference sequence). There are 15 residues in the CDR3. CDR3 region: CSAQTRERAADTQYF. The CDR3 region has the DNA TGCAGTGCGCAGACGCGGGAGCGAGCAGCAGATACGCAGTATTTT.

This clonotype showed up just a few times. This chain links TRBV7-9 with TRBJ1-5, with 11 positions matching TRBD1. CDR1 SEHNR and CDR2 FQNEAQ come from the germline V gene (reference sequence). CDR3 length equals 16 residues. Unmatched junction bases numbered 10, after V lost 5 bases and J lost 7 bases. The CDR3 DNA reads TGTGCCAGCAGCCTGGGGACAGGGGGTAGGAACCAGCCCCAGCATTTT. Translation: CASSLGTGGRNQPQHF.

This clonotype came up many times. The V and J genes are TRBV2 and TRBJ2-7, with TRBD2 as a possible D gene (6 bases). Looked up from germline, CDR1 is SNHLY and CDR2 is FYNNEI. Trimming shortened V by 6 bases and J by 2 bases, and 11 bases separated the two germline ends. CDR3 length: 13 residues. DNA of the CDR3: TGTGCCAGCAGGGATGAGCGGGCCTACGAGCAGTACTTC. Encoded protein: CASRDERAYEQYF. The whole variable domain, filled in from reference TRBV2 and TRBJ2-7, reads EPEVTQTPSHQVTQMGQEVILRCVPISNHLYFYWYRQILGQKVEFLVSFYNNEISEKSEIFDDQFSVERPDGSNFTLKIRSTKLEDSAMYFCASRDERAYEQYFGPGTRLTVT.

This clonotype was found many times. V is TRBV7-2 and J is TRBJ2-2, with no clear D. The V gene's germline CDR1 is SGHTA and CDR2 FQGNSA. The V and J ends lost 5 bases and 3 bases respectively, with 10 bases between them. The CDR3 is 14 amino acids. The CDR3 reads CASSPGPYTGELFF. The DNA of the CDR3 is TGTGCCAGCAGCCCTGGACCGTACACCGGGGAGCTGTTTTTT.

This clonotype has at least ten counts. This chain connects TRBV2 to TRBJ2-5, with 14 nucleotides matching TRBD2. Germline assignment: CDR1 SNHLY and CDR2 FYNNEI. The CDR3 consists of 16 residues. V was pared by 7 bases and J by 5 bases, with 9 bases of the junction left unmatched. Here the CDR3 reads CASTGGLAGVMETQYF. CDR3 DNA sequence: TGTGCCAGCACAGGGGGACTAGCGGGAGTAATGGAGACCCAGTACTTC.

This clonotype was found many times. V gene TRBV2 combines with J gene TRBJ2-7, with 10 bases aligning to TRBD2. In germline, CDR1 is SNHLY, CDR2 FYNNEI. This CDR3 region has 15 residues. Trimming cost V 10 bases and J 4 bases; bases outside gene matches: 13. CDR3 loop: CATGKASGSYYEQYF. The CDR3 DNA sequence: TGTGCCACCGGGAAGGCTAGCGGGAGTTATTACGAGCAGTACTTC.

This clonotype was detected only a few times. This sequence joins TRBV5-1 and TRBJ2-3; D unclear. The germline V gene has CDR1 SGHRS and CDR2 YFSETQ. The CDR3 has 11 amino acids. V was pared by 0 bases and J by 6 bases, with 2 bases between. CDR3 DNA sequence: TGCGCCAGCAGCTTGGACGATACGCAGTATTTT. This sequence encodes CASSLDDTQYF. The full variable domain, in which reference TRBV5-1 and TRBJ2-3 provide the parts outside the CDR3, is KAGVTQTPRYLIKTRGQQVTLSCSPISGHRSVSWYQQTPGQGLQFLFEYFSETQRNKGNFPGRFSGRQFSNSRSEMNVSTLELGDSALYLCASSLDDTQYFGPGTRLTVL.

This clonotype was counted ten times or more. The chain carries TRBV3-1 and TRBJ1-2; D remains ambiguous. Trimming pared 5 bases from V and 4 bases from J, leaving 14 bases between. The CDR3 is made up of 14 amino acids. Germline V gene data show CDR1 as LGHDT and CDR2 as YNNKEL (reference sequence). The CDR3 is CASSFLGSPYGYTF. In nucleotides, the CDR3 is TGTGCCAGCAGCTTTCTGGGCAGTCCCTATGGCTACACCTTC.

The chain links TRBV9 to TRBJ2-2, with D perhaps matching TRBD2 (6 bases). This CDR3 has 16 residues. V lost 3 bases and J 4 bases, leaving 16 bases between the germline ends. Germline values: CDR1 SGDLS, CDR2 YYNGEE. CDR3 coding DNA: TGTGCCAGCAGCGCCGGGTTGACTAGGGGCACCGGGGAGCTGTTTTTT. It translates to CASSAGLTRGTGELFF.

V and J are TRBV20-1 and TRBJ2-7, with 8 bases aligning to TRBD1. The V and J ends lost 5 bases and 3 bases, in that order; junction bases with no gene match: 6. CDR1 DFQATT and CDR2 SNEGSKA come from the germline V gene (reference sequence). This CDR3 is built from 13 residues. The CDR3 DNA is TGCAGTGCTCTTGACAGGGGACTCTACGAGCAGTACTTC. Translating it yields CSALDRGLYEQYF.

The chain carries TRBV3-1 and TRBJ1-1, with 7 bases matching TRBD1. With 4 bases clipped from V and 0 bases from J, the junction kept 5 bases outside the gene matches. Germline CDR1 reads LGHDT; CDR2 reads YNNKEL (reference sequence). The CDR3 extends over 15 amino acids. The chain's CDR3 is CASSPWDRLNTEAFF. In nucleotides, the CDR3 is TGTGCCAGCAGCCCGTGGGACAGATTGAACACTGAAGCTTTCTTT.

As for this clonotype: One end of the junction varies from germline; a read error may be responsible. The chain employs TRBV7-6 and TRBJ2-7; D is possibly TRBD2 (6 bases). Germline V gene data show CDR1 as SGHVS and CDR2 as FNYEAQ. The CDR3 contains 14 residues. The CDR3: CASSLGTSGVSLDF. The CDR3 nucleotides read TGTGCCAGCAGCTTAGGGACATCGGGGGTATCTTTGGACTTC.

The V and J genes are TRBV2 and TRBJ2-6; maybe TRBD1 (6 bases). V lost 6 bases to trimming and J lost 0 bases, with 6 bases between them. This CDR3 spans 14 amino acids. Germline CDR1 and CDR2: SNHLY and FYNNEI. As DNA, the CDR3 is TGTGCCAGCAGGGGACACTCTGGGGCCAACGTCCTGACTTTC. Translated: CASRGHSGANVLTF.

This clonotype has at least ten counts. The chain combines TRBV29-1 with TRBJ1-2; D not resolved. The germline V gene has CDR1 SQVTM and CDR2 ANQGSEA. The V end lost 2 bases, the J end lost 6 bases, and 16 bases lay between the germline ends. This CDR3 has 14 amino acids. DNA of the CDR3: TGCAGCGTTGAACCCCACGGGCCGACTCATGGCTACACCTTC. Translating it yields CSVEPHGPTHGYTF.

The rearrangement uses TRBV12-3 or TRBV12-4 and TRBJ1-1, with D tentatively TRBD1 (6 bases). CDR3 size: 11 residues. The V end lost 7 bases, the J end lost 10 bases, and 13 bases lay between the germline ends. CDR3 DNA sequence: TGTGCCAGCACGACAGGCCCTGGAGCTTTCTTT. This gives the protein CASTTGPGAFF.